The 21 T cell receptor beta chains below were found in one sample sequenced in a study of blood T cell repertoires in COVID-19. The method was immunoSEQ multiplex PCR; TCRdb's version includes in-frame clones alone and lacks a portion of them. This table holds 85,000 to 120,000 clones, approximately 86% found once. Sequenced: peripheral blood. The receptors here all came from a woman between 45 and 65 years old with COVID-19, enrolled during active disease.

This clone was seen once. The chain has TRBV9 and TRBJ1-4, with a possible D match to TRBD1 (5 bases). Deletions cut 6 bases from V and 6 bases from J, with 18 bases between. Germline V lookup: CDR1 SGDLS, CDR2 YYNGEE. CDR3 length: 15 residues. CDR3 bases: TGTGCCAGCACCCCCTATGGGGGAGGGTATGAAAAACTGTTTTTT. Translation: CASTPYGGGYEKLFF.

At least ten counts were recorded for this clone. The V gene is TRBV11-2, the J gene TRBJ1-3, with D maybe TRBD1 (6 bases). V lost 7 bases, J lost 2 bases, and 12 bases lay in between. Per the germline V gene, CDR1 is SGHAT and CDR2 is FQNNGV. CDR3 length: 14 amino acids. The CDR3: CASNQGTAGNTIYF. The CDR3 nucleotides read TGTGCCAGCAACCAGGGGACGGCTGGAAACACCATATATTTT.

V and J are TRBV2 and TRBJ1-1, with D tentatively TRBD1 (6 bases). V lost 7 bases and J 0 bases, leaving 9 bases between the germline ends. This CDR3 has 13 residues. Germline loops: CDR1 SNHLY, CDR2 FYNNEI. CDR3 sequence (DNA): TGTGCCAGCAAGGGGGACCTGAACACTGAAGCTTTCTTT. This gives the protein CASKGDLNTEAFF. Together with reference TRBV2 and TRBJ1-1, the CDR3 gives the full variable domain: EPEVTQTPSHQVTQMGQEVILRCVPISNHLYFYWYRQILGQKVEFLVSFYNNEISEKSEIFDDQFSVERPDGSNFTLKIRSTKLEDSAMYFCASKGDLNTEAFFGQGTRLTVV.

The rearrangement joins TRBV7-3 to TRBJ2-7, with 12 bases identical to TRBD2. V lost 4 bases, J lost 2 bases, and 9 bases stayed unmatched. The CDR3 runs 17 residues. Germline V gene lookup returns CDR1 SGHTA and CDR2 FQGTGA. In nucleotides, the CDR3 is TGTGCCAGCAGCTCATCCCGGGCTAGCGGGGGGGCCTACGAGCAGTACTTC. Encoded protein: CASSSSRASGGAYEQYF.

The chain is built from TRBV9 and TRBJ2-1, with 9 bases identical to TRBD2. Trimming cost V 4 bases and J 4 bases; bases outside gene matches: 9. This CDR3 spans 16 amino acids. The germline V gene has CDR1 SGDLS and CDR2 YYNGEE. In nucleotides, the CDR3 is TGTGCCAGCAGCCCCTACCCAGCGGGGGGTTACAATGAGCAGTTCTTC. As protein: CASSPYPAGGYNEQFF.

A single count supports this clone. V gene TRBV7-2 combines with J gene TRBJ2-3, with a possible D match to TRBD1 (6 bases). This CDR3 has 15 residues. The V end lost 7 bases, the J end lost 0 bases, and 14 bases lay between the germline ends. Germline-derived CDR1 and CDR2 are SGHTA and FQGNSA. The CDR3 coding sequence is TGTGCCAGCAACCCACAGGGAACAAGCACAGATACGCAGTATTTT. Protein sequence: CASNPQGTSTDTQYF. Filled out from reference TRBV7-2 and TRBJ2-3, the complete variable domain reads GAGVSQSPSNKVTEKGKDVELRCDPISGHTALYWYRQSLGQGLEFLIYFQGNSAPDKSGLPSDRFSAERTGGSVSTLTIQRTQQEDSAVYLCASNPQGTSTDTQYFGPGTRLTVL.

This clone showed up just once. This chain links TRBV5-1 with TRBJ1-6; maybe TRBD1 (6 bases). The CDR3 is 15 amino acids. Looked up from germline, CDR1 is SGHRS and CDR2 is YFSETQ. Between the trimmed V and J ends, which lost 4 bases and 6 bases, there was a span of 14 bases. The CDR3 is CASSARGAGNSPLHF. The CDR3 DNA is TGCGCCAGCAGCGCCAGGGGCGCCGGTAATTCACCCCTCCACTTT.

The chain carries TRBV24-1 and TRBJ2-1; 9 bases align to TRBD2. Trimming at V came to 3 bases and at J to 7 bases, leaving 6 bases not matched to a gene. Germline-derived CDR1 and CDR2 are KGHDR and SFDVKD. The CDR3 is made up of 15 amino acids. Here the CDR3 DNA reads TGTGCCACCAGTGATCCTAGCGGGGAGGTGAATGAGCAGTTCTTC. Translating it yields CATSDPSGEVNEQFF.

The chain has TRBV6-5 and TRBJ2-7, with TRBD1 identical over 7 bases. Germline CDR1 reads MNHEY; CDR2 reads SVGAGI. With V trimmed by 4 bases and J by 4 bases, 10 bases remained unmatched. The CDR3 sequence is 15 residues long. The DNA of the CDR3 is TGTGCCAGCAGTTCCGTACTACAGGGGCCGTACGAGCAGTACTTC. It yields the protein CASSSVLQGPYEQYF.

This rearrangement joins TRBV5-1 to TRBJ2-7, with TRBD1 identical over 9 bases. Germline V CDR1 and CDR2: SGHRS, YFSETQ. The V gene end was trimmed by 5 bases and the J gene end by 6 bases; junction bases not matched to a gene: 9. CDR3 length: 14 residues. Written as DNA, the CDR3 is TGCGCCAGCAGGACCGGACAGGGGAGAGGCGAGCAGTACTTC. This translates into CASRTGQGRGEQYF.

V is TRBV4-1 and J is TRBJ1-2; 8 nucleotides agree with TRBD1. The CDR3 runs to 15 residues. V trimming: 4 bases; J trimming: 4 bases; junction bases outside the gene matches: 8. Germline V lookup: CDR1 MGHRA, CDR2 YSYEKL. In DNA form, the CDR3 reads TGCGCCAGCAGCCCGGATGTCAGGGGGCTCTATGGCTACACCTTC. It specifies CASSPDVRGLYGYTF.

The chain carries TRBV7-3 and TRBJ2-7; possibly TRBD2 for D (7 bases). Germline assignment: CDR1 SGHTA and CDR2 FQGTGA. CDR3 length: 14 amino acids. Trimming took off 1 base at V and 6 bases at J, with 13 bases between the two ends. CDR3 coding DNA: TGTGCCAGCAGCTTAAGGCCAGGGGAGGGCGAGCAGTACTTC. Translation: CASSLRPGEGEQYF.

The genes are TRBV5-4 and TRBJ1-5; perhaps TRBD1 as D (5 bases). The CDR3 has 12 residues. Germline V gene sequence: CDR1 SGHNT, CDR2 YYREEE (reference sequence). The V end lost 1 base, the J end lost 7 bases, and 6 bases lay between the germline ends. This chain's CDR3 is CASSLRGQPQHF. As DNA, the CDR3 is TGTGCCAGCAGCTTGAGGGGACAGCCCCAGCATTTT.

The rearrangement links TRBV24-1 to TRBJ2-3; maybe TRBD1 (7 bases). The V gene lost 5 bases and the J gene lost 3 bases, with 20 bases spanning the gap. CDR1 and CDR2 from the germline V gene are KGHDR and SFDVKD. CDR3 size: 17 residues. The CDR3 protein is CATSGDRPPGGTDTQYF. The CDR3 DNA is TGTGCCACCAGTGGGGACCGACCTCCAGGGGGGACAGATACGCAGTATTTT.

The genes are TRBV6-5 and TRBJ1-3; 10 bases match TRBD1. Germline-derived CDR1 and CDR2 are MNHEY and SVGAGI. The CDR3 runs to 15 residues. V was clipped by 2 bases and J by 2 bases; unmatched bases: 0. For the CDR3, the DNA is TGTGCCAGCAGTTACGGGACAGGGGCTGGAAACACCATATATTTT. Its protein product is CASSYGTGAGNTIYF.

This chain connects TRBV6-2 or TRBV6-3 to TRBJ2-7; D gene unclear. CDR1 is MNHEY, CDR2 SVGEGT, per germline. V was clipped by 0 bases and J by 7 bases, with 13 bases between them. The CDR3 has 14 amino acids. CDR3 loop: CASSYSAETGEQYF. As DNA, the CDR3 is TGTGCCAGCAGTTACTCGGCAGAGACGGGTGAGCAGTACTTC.

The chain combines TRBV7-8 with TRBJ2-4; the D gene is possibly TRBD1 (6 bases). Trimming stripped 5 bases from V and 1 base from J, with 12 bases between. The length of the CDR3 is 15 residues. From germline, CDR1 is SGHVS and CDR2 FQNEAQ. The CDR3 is CASSRGQMAKNIQYF. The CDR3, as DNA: TGTGCCAGCAGCCGAGGACAGATGGCCAAAAACATTCAGTACTTC.

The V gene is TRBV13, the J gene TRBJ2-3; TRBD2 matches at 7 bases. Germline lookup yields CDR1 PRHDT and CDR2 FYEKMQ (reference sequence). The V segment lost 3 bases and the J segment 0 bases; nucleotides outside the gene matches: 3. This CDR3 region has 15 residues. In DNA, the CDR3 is TGTGCCAGCAGCTTGCGGGGAGGGAGCACAGATACGCAGTATTTT. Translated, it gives CASSLRGGSTDTQYF.

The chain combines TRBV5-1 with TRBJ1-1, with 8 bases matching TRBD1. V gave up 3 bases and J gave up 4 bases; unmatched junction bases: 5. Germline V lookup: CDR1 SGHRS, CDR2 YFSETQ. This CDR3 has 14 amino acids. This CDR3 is CASSWQGAGTEAFF. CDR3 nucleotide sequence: TGCGCCAGCAGCTGGCAGGGGGCTGGCACTGAAGCTTTCTTT.

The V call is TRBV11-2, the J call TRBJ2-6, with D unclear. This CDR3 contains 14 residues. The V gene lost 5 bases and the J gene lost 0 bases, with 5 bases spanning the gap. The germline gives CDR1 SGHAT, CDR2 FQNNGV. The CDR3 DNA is TGTGCCAGCAGCCAAAACTCTGGGGCCAACGTCCTGACTTTC. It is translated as CASSQNSGANVLTF.

Here the CDR3 DNA reads TGTGCCAGCAGCCCCCCCGGGGCTTTCAGCGGGGGGGATGTATATGAGCAGTTCTTC. This translates into CASSPPGAFSGGDVYEQFF. The chain carries TRBV27 and TRBJ2-1, with 10 bases that match TRBD2. V shed 6 bases and J 8 bases; nucleotides not matched to a gene: 22. From germline, CDR1 is MNHEY and CDR2 SMNVEV (reference sequence). This CDR3 contains 19 residues.